These 2 T cell receptor beta chains share one sample of origin, sequenced in a study of naive and memory T cell subsets. General study points: Possibly reflecting memory cells re-expressing CD45RA, a few larger clonotypes occurred in naive repertoires, especially CD8.

The antigens these receptors bind are not known. Two oligonucleotides, mixed equimolar, formed the beta constant-region primer covering TRBC1 and TRBC2. Nested alpha and beta constant-region primers with the SP2 primer drove four PCR rounds on ligated cDNA. TCRdb called the UMI-ligation and nested PCR reads again in MiXCR, with one record for every CDR3 protein. In the table there are 99,000 or so distinct CDR3 sequences, 13% to 15% of which are singletons. The sequencing input was naive CD8+ T cells from blood. The receptors come from a human donor in good health.

Turning to this clonotype: This clone may be a read error of a much larger clone one base away. The CDR3 coding sequence is TGCGCCAGAAGCCAAGATCGGGACAGCTCCTACGAGCAGTACTTC. It is translated as CARSQDRDSSYEQYF. The V gene is TRBV4-3, the J gene TRBJ2-7; 7 bases are a match to TRBD1. This CDR3 region has 15 residues. CDR1 and CDR2 (germline): LGHNA, YSLEER.

The rearrangement uses TRBV20-1 and TRBJ2-7; the match to TRBD1 covers 10 bases. J gave up 4 bases and V 6 bases, and 3 bases lay outside the gene matches. Germline lookup yields CDR1 DFQATT and CDR2 SNEGSKA (reference sequence). This CDR3 region has 12 residues. The CDR3 bases are TGCAGTGCCCCGGGACAGGGGTACGAGCAGTACTTC. Translated, it gives CSAPGQGYEQYF.